This T cell receptor beta chain was captured by sequencing in a study of T cells in Graves' hyperthyroidism and ophthalmopathy. Study-level background: Peripheral blood samples were taken at initial diagnosis, prior to any treatment.

The CDR3 is 14 residues long. V was clipped by 7 bases and J by 3 bases, with 13 bases between them. In germline, CDR1 is SGHTS, CDR2 YDEGEE. General observations from the study: Researchers found most expanded thyroid clonotypes above 0.001 in blood as well.

RNA transcripts yielded amplified TCR beta CDR3 regions. Using the HTBI primer set, a first-round RT-PCR was run on the TCR CDR3. TCRdb fed the multiplex PCR reads into MiXCR, producing one record per CDR3 protein. This sample yields more than 650,000 distinct CDR3 sequences, of which roughly 15% are seen a single time; roughly a tenth belongs to the top ten. With respect to this clonotype: Its specificity is unknown.

Sequencing was carried out using blood. The sequence derives from a young woman with Graves' hyperthyroidism. The chain links TRBV5-8 to TRBJ1-4, with a weak D call TRBD1 (5 bases). CDR3 amino acids: CASEFWGSNEKLFF. As DNA, the CDR3 is TGTGCCAGCGAGTTTTGGGGGTCTAATGAAAAACTGTTTTTT.